The 20 T cell receptor beta chains given below trace back to one sample, sequenced in a study of OX40 agonist ivuxolimab in advanced cancers. Profiling relied on immunoSEQ multiplex PCR, and the TCRdb table lists in-frame clones only, not all of them. The sample has 78,000 or so clones; around 90% are singletons. Sequenced material: CD4+ or CD8+ T cells sorted from blood, taken in a trial of the OX40 agonist ivuxolimab. All receptors derive from an adult with an advanced solid tumor such as melanoma, head and neck, liver or kidney cancer.

The chain recombines TRBV5-1 with TRBJ2-3; no definite D call. Germline CDR1 reads SGHRS; CDR2 reads YFSETQ. V lost 3 bases and J 3 bases, leaving 2 bases between the germline ends. The CDR3 is 11 residues long. In DNA, the CDR3 is TGCGCCAGCAGCTCAACAGATACGCAGTATTTT. Its translation: CASSSTDTQYF.

The rearrangement uses TRBV2 and TRBJ1-5, with 8 positions matching TRBD1. The CDR3 runs 17 residues. V lost 6 bases, J lost 0 bases, and 10 bases stayed unmatched. The germline V gene encodes CDR1 SNHLY and CDR2 FYNNEI. CDR3 in amino acids: CASSRHQGAASNQPQHF. The DNA of the CDR3 is TGTGCCAGCAGCCGCCATCAGGGGGCGGCTAGCAATCAGCCCCAGCATTTT.

This chain connects TRBV18 to TRBJ2-1, with D perhaps TRBD1 or TRBD2 (5 bases each). The V end lost 3 bases, the J end lost 6 bases, and 9 bases lay between the germline ends. CDR1 and CDR2 from the germline V gene are KGHSH and LQKENI. The CDR3 has 13 residues. The CDR3 here is CASSPGDGNEQFF. The CDR3 bases are TGTGCCAGCTCACCGGGGGACGGCAATGAGCAGTTCTTC. The entire variable domain, with the rest obtained from reference TRBV18 and TRBJ2-1, is as follows: NAGVMQNPRHLVRRRGQEARLRCSPMKGHSHVYWYRQLPEEGLKFMVYLQKENIIDESGMPKERFSAEFPKEGPSILRIQQVVRGDSAAYFCASSPGDGNEQFFGPGTRLTVL.

This CDR3 is CATRRGRDEPNHYEQYF. The DNA for the CDR3 is TGTGCCACCAGAAGGGGACGGGACGAGCCGAATCACTACGAGCAGTACTTC. This rearrangement joins TRBV15 to TRBJ2-7; D could derive from TRBD1 or TRBD2 (5 bases each). This CDR3 has 17 amino acids. Trimming removed 6 bases at V and 3 bases at J, with 24 bases between. CDR1 is LNHNV, CDR2 YYDKDF, per germline (reference sequence).

This clone was seen a single time. The chain combines TRBV9 with TRBJ2-5, with D hard to call. Trimming took 1 base from V and 4 from J, leaving 14 bases between them. This CDR3 is built from 15 residues. Germline loops: CDR1 SGDLS, CDR2 YYNGEE. CDR3 region: CASSVQGARLETQYF. The CDR3, as DNA: TGTGCCAGCAGCGTACAAGGAGCAAGACTAGAGACCCAGTACTTC. The variable domain in full, with the rest retrieved from reference TRBV9 and TRBJ2-5, is DSGVTQTPKHLITATGQRVTLRCSPRSGDLSVYWYQQSLDQGLQFLIQYYNGEERAKGNILERFSAQQFPDLHSELNLSSLELGDSALYFCASSVQGARLETQYFGPGTRLLVL.

The chain joins TRBV7-8 to TRBJ2-1, with no clear D. Trimming stripped 1 base from V and 6 bases from J, with 10 bases between. Germline V gives CDR1 SGHVS, CDR2 FQNEAQ. The CDR3 loop spans 14 amino acids. DNA for the CDR3: TGTGCCAGCAGCTTAGGGCAAGCCTTCAATGAGCAGTTCTTC. Protein product: CASSLGQAFNEQFF.

This rearrangement joins TRBV23-1 to TRBJ1-5, with a possible D match to TRBD1 (5 bases). TRBV23-1 counts as an open reading frame of uncertain function. The CDR3 consists of 12 residues. V shed 9 bases and J shed 7 bases, with 13 bases lying between them. CDR3 sequence reads: CARPLRGQPQHF. The CDR3 region has the DNA TGCGCCAGACCCCTGAGGGGACAGCCCCAGCATTTT.

The chain has TRBV6-5 and TRBJ2-1; TRBD2 aligns across 10 bases. V lost 6 bases and J lost 4; bases outside the gene matches: 6. This CDR3 is 15 amino acids long. CDR1 and CDR2 (germline): MNHEY, SVGAGI. CDR3 DNA: TGTGCCAGCAGATCTAGCGGGAGTGCGTACAATGAGCAGTTCTTC. The encoded protein is CASRSSGSAYNEQFF.

For the CDR3, the DNA is TGTGCCACGGCGGGAGGGACAGATACGCAGTATTTT. As protein: CATAGGTDTQYF. This chain connects TRBV6-5 to TRBJ2-3; 9 bases match TRBD2. Germline loops: CDR1 MNHEY, CDR2 SVGAGI. V gave up 10 bases and J gave up 3 bases; unmatched junction bases: 2. This CDR3 has 12 residues.

The genes are TRBV7-9 and TRBJ2-1; 12 bases agree with TRBD2. The CDR3 spans 17 residues. Germline V lookup: CDR1 SEHNR, CDR2 FQNEAQ (reference sequence). After removal of 1 base from V and 4 bases from J, the junction contained 5 bases not matched to a gene. CDR3 protein: CASSLGGLAGLYNEQFF. The CDR3 coding sequence is TGTGCCAGCAGCTTAGGGGGACTAGCGGGTTTATACAATGAGCAGTTCTTC.

V is TRBV15 and J is TRBJ2-5; D call uncertain. The V and J ends lost 0 bases and 5 bases respectively, with 4 bases between them. The germline CDR1 and CDR2 sequences are LNHNV and YYDKDF (reference sequence). The CDR3 is 12 residues long. The CDR3 DNA reads as TGTGCCACCAGCAGAGATGGGGAGACCCAGTACTTC. As protein: CATSRDGETQYF.

This chain links TRBV18 with TRBJ2-2, with 8 nucleotides matching TRBD2. The germline gives CDR1 KGHSH, CDR2 LQKENI. The CDR3 contains 18 residues. The junction had 13 bases not matched to a gene; V was cut back by 3 bases and J by 4 bases. This CDR3 is CASSPNSGKPSPTGELFF. The CDR3 DNA reads TGTGCCAGCTCACCGAATAGCGGGAAGCCATCTCCCACCGGGGAGCTGTTTTTT.

This chain joins TRBV10-2 and TRBJ2-2; D not resolved. From germline, CDR1 is WSHSY and CDR2 SAAADI. V shed 3 bases and J shed 3 bases, with 8 bases lying between them. The CDR3 sequence is 14 residues long. As DNA, the CDR3 is TGCGCCAGCAGTGACGGAAGTTACACCGGGGAGCTGTTTTTT. Its protein is CASSDGSYTGELFF.

V is TRBV7-7 and J is TRBJ2-5; no firm D call. V gave up 6 bases and J gave up 4 bases, with 12 bases separating them. This CDR3 is built from 13 residues. CDR1 and CDR2 (germline): SSHAT, FNYEAQ (reference sequence). This CDR3 is CASSKLGGETQYF. The CDR3 DNA is TGTGCCAGCAGTAAGTTGGGTGGAGAGACCCAGTACTTC.

The CDR3 region has the DNA TGTGCCAGTAGTGCCGGACGGAACACCGGGGAGCTGTTTTTT. It translates to CASSAGRNTGELFF. The chain joins TRBV19 to TRBJ2-2; D is undetermined. Germline CDR1 reads LNHDA; CDR2 reads SQIVND (reference sequence). Trimming pared 5 bases from V and 1 base from J, leaving 8 bases between. The length of the CDR3 is 14 residues.

In nucleotides, the CDR3 is TGCGCCAGCAGCACTGGACAGGGTAGCACAGATACGCAGTATTTT. Translated, it gives CASSTGQGSTDTQYF. V is TRBV5-1 and J is TRBJ2-3, with 8 nucleotides matching TRBD1. The germline gives CDR1 SGHRS, CDR2 YFSETQ. There are 15 residues in the CDR3. Losses at the gene ends were 4 bases for V and 0 bases for J; bases not matched to a gene: 4. Together with reference TRBV5-1 and TRBJ2-3, the CDR3 gives the full variable domain: KAGVTQTPRYLIKTRGQQVTLSCSPISGHRSVSWYQQTPGQGLQFLFEYFSETQRNKGNFPGRFSGRQFSNSRSEMNVSTLELGDSALYLCASSTGQGSTDTQYFGPGTRLTVL.

This clone appeared a single time. The chain is built from TRBV5-1 and TRBJ2-2, with D possibly matching TRBD2 (5 bases). Germline V lookup: CDR1 SGHRS, CDR2 YFSETQ. The CDR3 is made up of 14 amino acids. Deletions cut 1 base from V and 7 bases from J, with 11 bases between. The CDR3: CASSLILEGGELFF. CDR3 coding DNA: TGCGCCAGCAGCTTGATTCTAGAGGGCGGGGAGCTGTTTTTT.

The rearrangement joins TRBV18 to TRBJ2-7, with D uncertain. The germline V gene has CDR1 KGHSH and CDR2 LQKENI. The CDR3 is 12 residues long. Trimming stripped 1 base from V and 6 bases from J, with 7 bases between. CDR3 sequence: CASSPLGSEQYF. DNA for the CDR3: TGTGCCAGCTCACCACTGGGGTCCGAGCAGTACTTC.

The V call is TRBV7-8, the J call TRBJ1-1; no reliable D call. V was cut by 4 bases and J by 7 bases, with 25 bases left in between. CDR3 length equals 17 residues. The germline CDR1 and CDR2 sequences are SGHVS and FQNEAQ. CDR3 residues: CASSSQMRPTISGEAFF. CDR3 sequence (DNA): TGTGCCAGCAGCTCCCAAATGCGCCCGACAATAAGCGGTGAAGCTTTCTTT. Based on the CDR3 plus reference TRBV7-8 and TRBJ1-1, the full variable domain is GAGVSQSPRYKVAKRGQDVALRCDPISGHVSLFWYQQALGQGPEFLTYFQNEAQLDKSGLPSDRFFAERPEGSVSTLKIQRTQQEDSAVYLCASSSQMRPTISGEAFFGQGTRLTVV.

The rearrangement joins TRBV28 to TRBJ2-7; 10 nucleotides align to TRBD2. V trimming: 10 bases; J trimming: 6 bases; junction bases outside the gene matches: 9. This CDR3 comprises 13 residues. Germline V CDR1 and CDR2: MDHEN, SYDVKM. DNA of the CDR3: TGTGCCACCAAAGCGGGAGGGCTACCCGAGCAGTACTTC. Protein sequence: CATKAGGLPEQYF.